These 8 T cell receptor beta chains were sequenced from one sample in a study of response to subunit inactivated influenza vaccine. TCRdb itself ran the RT-PCR reads through MiXCR, one entry per CDR3 protein. The sample includes about 520,000 distinct CDR3 sequences, 25% of them seen just once. The input for sequencing was CD4+ T cells sorted from PBMCs, taken around 5 days after vaccination. The receptors originated from a man aged 45 to 65 who received an inactivated influenza vaccine.

V is TRBV7-2 and J is TRBJ1-6; possibly TRBD1 for D (5 bases). The ends were cut back, 1 base at V and 19 bases at J, with 17 bases in the middle. This CDR3 is built from 13 residues. Germline CDR1 reads SGHTA; CDR2 reads FQGNSA. CDR3 sequence reads: CASSLGGARDVHF. CDR3 sequence (DNA): TGTGCCAGCAGCTTAGGTGGGGCCAGGGACGTTCACTTT.

The rearrangement uses TRBV20-1 and TRBJ2-3; possible D gene TRBD2, 7 bases. Looked up from germline, CDR1 is DFQATT and CDR2 is SNEGSKA (reference sequence). V was pared by 2 bases and J by 0 bases, with 12 bases between. This CDR3 comprises 15 residues. The CDR3 DNA sequence: TGCAGTGCTAGAAGGGGGGGGGCTAGCACAGATACGCAGTATTTT. It translates to CSARRGGASTDTQYF.

This clonotype appeared a few times. The chain joins TRBV5-1 to TRBJ2-5, with 7 bases that match TRBD1. The CDR3 spans 14 residues. Germline assignment: CDR1 SGHRS and CDR2 YFSETQ. V dropped 3 bases and J dropped 2; count of bases not matched to a gene: 4. As DNA, the CDR3 is TGCGCCAGCAGCTACCCGGGACAGCAAGAGACCCAGTACTTC. Translation: CASSYPGQQETQYF. The whole variable domain, remainder taken from reference TRBV5-1 and TRBJ2-5, is KAGVTQTPRYLIKTRGQQVTLSCSPISGHRSVSWYQQTPGQGLQFLFEYFSETQRNKGNFPGRFSGRQFSNSRSEMNVSTLELGDSALYLCASSYPGQQETQYFGPGTRLLVL.

V gene TRBV11-2 combines with J gene TRBJ2-5, with 9 bases matching TRBD1. The CDR3 runs to 16 residues. Germline CDR1 reads SGHAT; CDR2 reads FQNNGV. The V gene end was trimmed by 3 bases and the J gene end by 4 bases; junction bases not matched to a gene: 9. The CDR3 spells CASSFKIQGAGETQYF. The DNA for the CDR3 is TGTGCCAGCAGCTTCAAAATACAGGGGGCTGGAGAGACCCAGTACTTC.

The rearrangement links TRBV10-3 to TRBJ1-6; D is unresolved. This CDR3 is built from 15 residues. The germline V and J ends were trimmed by 3 bases and 7 bases, with 13 bases remaining between them. The germline V gene has CDR1 ENHRY and CDR2 SYGVKD. CDR3: CAISEGGQSNSPLHF. CDR3 bases: TGTGCCATCAGTGAAGGTGGGCAGTCAAATTCACCCCTCCACTTT.

The chain uses TRBV4-2 and TRBJ2-7; D gene uncertain. Trimming pared 0 bases from V and 1 base from J, leaving 13 bases between. The germline V gene has CDR1 LGHNA and CDR2 YNFKEQ. The CDR3 consists of 16 residues. CDR3 nucleotides: TGTGCCAGCAGCCAAGATCGGAGCGTCCCTTCCTACGAGCAGTACTTC. It encodes CASSQDRSVPSYEQYF.

The chain has TRBV20-1 and TRBJ2-1, with D uncertain. Trimming cost V 6 bases and J 9 bases, with 12 bases left between them. CDR3 length: 11 residues. Germline V gene data show CDR1 as DFQATT and CDR2 as SNEGSKA (reference sequence). In DNA form, the CDR3 reads TGCAGTGCCGACACGCGAGGTGAGCAGTTCTTC. Its protein product is CSADTRGEQFF.

This clonotype was picked up a small number of times. The CDR3 DNA reads as TGTGCCAGCAGCGATACTATGATGGTAGCGGGGACAGATACGCAGTATTTT. Its protein is CASSDTMMVAGTDTQYF. The chain is built from TRBV7-2 and TRBJ2-3, with TRBD2 matching 8 bases. There are 17 residues in the CDR3. CDR1 is SGHTA, CDR2 FQGNSA, per germline. V was clipped by 5 bases and J by 3 bases; unmatched bases: 13. Full variable domain (rest looked up from reference TRBV7-2 and TRBJ2-3): GAGVSQSPSNKVTEKGKDVELRCDPISGHTALYWYRQSLGQGLEFLIYFQGNSAPDKSGLPSDRFSAERTGGSVSTLTIQRTQQEDSAVYLCASSDTMMVAGTDTQYFGPGTRLTVL.